A single sample gave rise to the 29 T cell receptor beta chains below, sequenced in a study of OX40 agonist ivuxolimab in advanced cancers. Generated by immunoSEQ multiplex PCR, the TCRdb table keeps only in-frame clones and is missing some. The sample shows under 85,000 clones, roughly 91% of them seen only once. The input for sequencing was CD4+ or CD8+ T cells sorted from blood, taken in a trial of the OX40 agonist ivuxolimab. All receptors come from an adult with an advanced solid tumor such as melanoma, head and neck, liver or kidney cancer.

V and J are TRBV5-1 and TRBJ1-2; D remains ambiguous. This CDR3 is built from 15 residues. CDR1 and CDR2 (germline): SGHRS, YFSETQ. With 0 bases removed from V and 2 bases from J, the gap between germline ends came to 11 bases. The CDR3 DNA reads TGCGCCAGCAGCTTGGATTCAGACACGAACTATGGCTACACCTTC. As protein: CASSLDSDTNYGYTF.

V is TRBV11-2 and J is TRBJ2-5, with 9 bases that match TRBD1. With 5 bases clipped from V and 5 bases from J, the junction kept 9 bases outside the gene matches. CDR1 and CDR2 from the germline V gene are SGHAT and FQNNGV. This CDR3 is built from 15 residues. The CDR3 here is CASSQPQGAGETQYF. DNA for the CDR3: TGTGCCAGCAGCCAACCACAGGGGGCGGGGGAGACCCAGTACTTC.

This chain joins TRBV5-1 and TRBJ1-4; D remains ambiguous. V was cut by 7 bases and J by 5 bases, with 15 bases left in between. The CDR3 runs to 14 residues. The germline V gene has CDR1 SGHRS and CDR2 YFSETQ. In nucleotides, the CDR3 is TGCGCCAGCCGACCTTGGACTGAGAATGAAAAACTGTTTTTT. Translated, it gives CASRPWTENEKLFF.

The V call is TRBV5-5, the J call TRBJ1-1; the match to TRBD1 covers 9 bases. V gave up 9 bases and J gave up 5 bases; unmatched junction bases: 14. CDR3 length equals 15 residues. Germline V lookup: CDR1 SGHKS, CDR2 YYEKEE (reference sequence). In DNA form, the CDR3 reads TGTGCCACCCGACAGGGGGTATTTTTGGGAACTGAAGCTTTCTTT. This sequence encodes CATRQGVFLGTEAFF.

This clone appeared a single time. The V gene is TRBV20-1, the J gene TRBJ2-1; D gene uncertain. In germline, CDR1 is DFQATT, CDR2 SNEGSKA (reference sequence). CDR3 length: 11 amino acids. V was trimmed by 6 bases and J by 6 bases, leaving 9 bases between them. The CDR3 nucleotides read TGCAGTGCCATGGGAACCAATGAGCAGTTCTTC. Amino acids: CSAMGTNEQFF.

This clone showed up just once. The chain links TRBV6-4 to TRBJ1-1; possibly TRBD1 for D (5 bases). The CDR3 spans 13 residues. Germline assignment: CDR1 MRHNA and CDR2 SNTAGT. V was cut by 5 bases and J by 8 bases, with 15 bases left in between. Here the CDR3 reads CASSRDWAGEAFF. DNA of the CDR3: TGTGCCAGCAGTCGGGACTGGGCGGGAGAAGCTTTCTTT.

J is TRBJ2-2 and V is TRBV2, with D possibly matching TRBD1 (6 bases). CDR1 and CDR2 (germline): SNHLY, FYNNEI. The CDR3 has 15 amino acids. Trimming stripped 6 bases from V and 0 bases from J, with 11 bases between. In nucleotides, the CDR3 is TGTGCCAGCAGCCTAACAGGGACGAACACCGGGGAGCTGTTTTTT. Protein sequence: CASSLTGTNTGELFF.

This clone has a single count. J is TRBJ2-5 and V is TRBV7-2, with D hard to call. Judging by the DNA end, TRBJ2-7 fits better; the J call may be wrong. The germline V gene encodes CDR1 SGHTA and CDR2 FQGNSA. The CDR3 contains 14 residues. The CDR3 loop reads CASSLQGIVYEQYF. The CDR3 nucleotides are TGTGCCAGCAGCTTACAAGGAATCGTCTACGAGCAGTACTTC.

This chain connects TRBV18 to TRBJ1-3, with unresolved D. CDR1 is KGHSH and CDR2 is LQKENI in the germline V gene. The V end lost 2 bases, the J end lost 0 bases, and 14 bases lay between the germline ends. This CDR3 spans 17 amino acids. The CDR3 DNA reads TGTGCCAGCTCACCAACGCCGTCGGGGTTCTCTGGAAACACCATATATTTT. This sequence encodes CASSPTPSGFSGNTIYF.

The V gene is TRBV5-1, the J gene TRBJ2-7; TRBD1 matches 8 bases. V was clipped by 3 bases and J by 5 bases; unmatched bases: 10. CDR1 SGHRS and CDR2 YFSETQ come from the germline V gene. The CDR3 extends over 15 amino acids. CDR3 in amino acids: CASSWNRDRFDEQYF. The CDR3 coding sequence is TGCGCCAGCAGCTGGAACCGGGACAGGTTCGACGAGCAGTACTTC.

The rearrangement joins TRBV2 to TRBJ2-6; no clear D. The CDR3 totals 13 residues. The V end lost 7 bases, the J end lost 1 base, and 5 bases lay between the germline ends. Germline V CDR1 and CDR2: SNHLY, FYNNEI. CDR3 nucleotide sequence: TGTGCCAGCACCGAATCTGGGGCCAACGTCCTGACTTTC. Its protein product is CASTESGANVLTF.

This clone turned up a few times. The chain carries TRBV9 and TRBJ1-3, with D unclear. The CDR3 has 15 amino acids. Trimming removed 1 base from V and 2 bases from J, with 10 bases in between. Germline V lookup: CDR1 SGDLS, CDR2 YYNGEE. In DNA form, the CDR3 reads TGTGCCAGCAGCGTAATTGGGGTAACTGGAAACACCATATATTTT. This codes for CASSVIGVTGNTIYF.

This rearrangement joins TRBV6-5 to TRBJ1-2; D might be TRBD1 (6 bases). This CDR3 has 14 residues. Germline CDR1 MNHEY, CDR2 SVGAGI. V was cut by 6 bases and J by 2 bases, with 13 bases left in between. The CDR3 nucleotides are TGTGCCAGCAGCCCTTCGACAGGCAACTATGGCTACACCTTC. Residues: CASSPSTGNYGYTF.

The V call is TRBV27, the J call TRBJ2-3; 11 positions match TRBD2. Germline CDR1 is MNHEY and CDR2 is SMNVEV (reference sequence). V gave up 10 bases and J gave up 1 base; unmatched junction bases: 7. This CDR3 is built from 15 residues. In DNA, the CDR3 is TGTGCCATCAAGACTAGCGGGATGGGCACAGATACGCAGTATTTT. Residues: CAIKTSGMGTDTQYF.

V usage is TRBV4-2 and J usage is TRBJ2-5; no reliable D call. Germline loops: CDR1 LGHNA, CDR2 YNFKEQ. Trimming took 2 bases from V and 2 from J, leaving 9 bases between them. This CDR3 has 14 residues. This CDR3 reads CASSQFIGQETQYF. The CDR3 DNA reads as TGTGCCAGCAGCCAATTCATAGGGCAAGAGACCCAGTACTTC.

The chain uses TRBV5-1 and TRBJ2-5; 10 nucleotides align to TRBD2. The CDR3 loop spans 16 amino acids. J lost 1 base, V lost 1 base, and 4 bases had no gene match. Per germline, CDR1 SGHRS and CDR2 YFSETQ. In DNA form, the CDR3 reads TGCGCCAGCAGCTTGCAGACTAGCGGGCCCCAAGAGACCCAGTACTTC. Translated, it gives CASSLQTSGPQETQYF.

V and J are TRBV27 and TRBJ2-1; 7 bases match TRBD1. J gave up 4 bases and V 1 base, and 4 bases lay outside the gene matches. The germline V gene encodes CDR1 MNHEY and CDR2 SMNVEV (reference sequence). CDR3 length: 15 residues. CDR3 amino acids: CASSLWDSHYNEQFF. The CDR3 DNA is TGTGCCAGCAGTTTATGGGACAGTCATTACAATGAGCAGTTCTTC.

The chain employs TRBV5-1 and TRBJ1-2; 7 bases line up with TRBD1. The CDR3 runs 14 residues. After removal of 3 bases from V and 2 bases from J, the junction contained 4 bases not matched to a gene. CDR1 is SGHRS, CDR2 YFSETQ, per germline. The CDR3 DNA follows: TGCGCCAGCAGCTCCACGACAGGGAACTATGGCTACACCTTC. Its translation is CASSSTTGNYGYTF.

CDR3 nucleotides: TGTGCCAGCAGCCAGTATGGGGTGGACAATGAGCAGTTCTTC. Its protein is CASSQYGVDNEQFF. The chain has TRBV7-9 and TRBJ2-1; no firm D call. Trimming removed 5 bases from V and 5 bases from J, with 13 bases in between. CDR3 length equals 14 residues. The germline CDR1 and CDR2 sequences are SEHNR and FQNEAQ (reference sequence).

The chain joins TRBV7-2 to TRBJ2-7; TRBD2 aligns across 7 bases. Looked up from germline, CDR1 is SGHTA and CDR2 is FQGNSA. The V segment lost 5 bases and the J segment 3 bases; nucleotides outside the gene matches: 10. The CDR3 is 15 amino acids. CDR3 DNA: TGTGCCAGCAGCCCGGGACTAAGCGGGGACTACGAGCAGTACTTC. Translated, it gives CASSPGLSGDYEQYF.

The chain links TRBV19 to TRBJ1-2; perhaps TRBD1 as D (6 bases). CDR3 length equals 14 residues. Trimming stripped 6 bases from V and 5 bases from J, with 16 bases between. Germline V gene lookup returns CDR1 LNHDA and CDR2 SQIVND (reference sequence). Here the CDR3 reads CASSSTGIEYGYTF. For the CDR3, the DNA is TGTGCCAGTAGCTCAACAGGGATCGAGTATGGCTACACCTTC.

The chain carries TRBV25-1 and TRBJ2-1; TRBD1 aligns across 11 bases. Germline V gene lookup returns CDR1 MGHDK and CDR2 SYGVNS. This CDR3 is 13 amino acids long. The V segment lost 8 bases and the J segment 7 bases; nucleotides outside the gene matches: 4. CDR3 sequence: CASGGQGENEQFF. CDR3 in DNA: TGTGCCAGCGGGGGACAGGGGGAAAATGAGCAGTTCTTC.

This chain joins TRBV29-1 and TRBJ1-4; D not certain. The ends were cut back, 1 base at V and 5 bases at J, with 5 bases in the middle. Germline lookup yields CDR1 SQVTM and CDR2 ANQGSEA. There are 12 residues in the CDR3. The CDR3 loop reads CSVEARNEKLFF. CDR3 nucleotide sequence: TGCAGCGTTGAAGCCAGGAATGAAAAACTGTTTTTT. The full variable domain, in which reference TRBV29-1 and TRBJ1-4 provide the parts outside the CDR3, is SAVISQKPSRDICQRGTSLTIQCQVDSQVTMMFWYRQQPGQSLTLIATANQGSEATYESGFVIDKFPISRPNLTFSTLTVSNMSPEDSSIYLCSVEARNEKLFFGSGTQLSVL.

The chain recombines TRBV18 with TRBJ1-3; D possibly corresponds to TRBD1 (6 bases). Germline CDR1 reads KGHSH; CDR2 reads LQKENI. Trimming cost V 0 bases and J 0 bases, with 18 bases left between them. The CDR3 has 19 residues. The CDR3 sequence: CASSPPSPGALSSGNTIYF. The DNA of the CDR3 is TGTGCCAGCTCACCACCGTCGCCAGGGGCCCTGAGCTCTGGAAACACCATATATTTT.

The chain employs TRBV2 and TRBJ2-1; D unresolved. Trimming left V 4 bases short and J 1 base short, with 8 bases between. In germline, CDR1 is SNHLY, CDR2 FYNNEI. This CDR3 comprises 14 residues. In nucleotides, the CDR3 is TGTGCCAGCAGTGTGGTCACGTCCTACAATGAGCAGTTCTTC. Translated: CASSVVTSYNEQFF.

The V and J genes are TRBV7-2 and TRBJ1-1; D is unclear. Germline CDR1 is SGHTA and CDR2 is FQGNSA. CDR3 length: 17 residues. With 2 bases removed from V and 2 bases from J, the gap between germline ends came to 18 bases. The DNA for the CDR3 is TGTGCCAGCAGCTTAAGGCACAGCTTAACTCGAAACACTGAAGCTTTCTTT. Its protein is CASSLRHSLTRNTEAFF.

The chain couples TRBV5-6 to TRBJ1-4; 8 bases are a match to TRBD1. The V gene's germline CDR1 is SGHDT and CDR2 YYEEEE. The length of the CDR3 is 15 residues. Unmatched junction bases numbered 7, after V lost 4 bases and J lost 5 bases. The CDR3 region has the DNA TGTGCCAGCAGCACCTACAGGGGGGCGAATGAAAAACTGTTTTTT. This gives the protein CASSTYRGANEKLFF.

The chain links TRBV29-1 to TRBJ2-7; D possibly corresponds to TRBD1 (6 bases). With 2 bases removed from V and 6 bases from J, the gap between germline ends came to 14 bases. The CDR3 extends over 13 amino acids. Germline V lookup: CDR1 SQVTM, CDR2 ANQGSEA. The CDR3 sequence: CSVEKGGEVEQYF. The CDR3 DNA reads TGCAGCGTTGAAAAAGGGGGAGAAGTCGAGCAGTACTTC.

V gene TRBV29-1 combines with J gene TRBJ1-2; D is uncertain. Germline V gene lookup returns CDR1 SQVTM and CDR2 ANQGSEA. The CDR3 is made up of 14 amino acids. Trimming cost V 2 bases and J 2 bases, with 12 bases left between them. The CDR3 here is CSVEKGIENYGYTF. In DNA form, the CDR3 reads TGCAGCGTTGAAAAGGGCATAGAAAACTATGGCTACACCTTC.